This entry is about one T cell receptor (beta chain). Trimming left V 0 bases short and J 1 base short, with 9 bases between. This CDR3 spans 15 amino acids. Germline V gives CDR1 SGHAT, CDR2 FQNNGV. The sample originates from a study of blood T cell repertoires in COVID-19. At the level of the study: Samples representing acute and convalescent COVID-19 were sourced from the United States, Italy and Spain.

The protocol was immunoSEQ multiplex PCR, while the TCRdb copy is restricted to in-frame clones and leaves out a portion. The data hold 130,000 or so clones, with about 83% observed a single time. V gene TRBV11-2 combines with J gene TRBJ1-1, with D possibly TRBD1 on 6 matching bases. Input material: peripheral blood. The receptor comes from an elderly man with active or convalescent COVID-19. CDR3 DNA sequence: TGTGCCAGCAGCTTAGAGTGGGGACAGAACACTGAAGCTTTCTTT. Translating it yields CASSLEWGQNTEAFF.